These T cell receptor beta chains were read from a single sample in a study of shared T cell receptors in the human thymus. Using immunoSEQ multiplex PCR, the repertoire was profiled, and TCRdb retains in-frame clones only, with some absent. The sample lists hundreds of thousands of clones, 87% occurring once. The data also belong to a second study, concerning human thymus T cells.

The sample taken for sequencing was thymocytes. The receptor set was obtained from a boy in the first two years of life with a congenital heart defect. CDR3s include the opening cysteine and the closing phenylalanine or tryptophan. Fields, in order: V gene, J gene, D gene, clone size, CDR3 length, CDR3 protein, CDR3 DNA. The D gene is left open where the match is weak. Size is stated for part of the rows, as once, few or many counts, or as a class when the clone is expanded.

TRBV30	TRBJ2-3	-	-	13	CASTGWVADTQYF	TGTGCCTCGACAGGATGGGTCGCAGATACGCAGTATTTT
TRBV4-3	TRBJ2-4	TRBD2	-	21	CASTPWFTSGKSLGVKNIQYF	TGCGCCAGCACCCCGTGGTTCACTAGCGGGAAATCCCTTGGGGTCAAAAACATTCAGTACTTC
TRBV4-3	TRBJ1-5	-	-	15	CASSQDLRGAQPQHF	TGCGCCAGCAGCCAAGATCTCCGGGGGGCTCAGCCCCAGCATTTT
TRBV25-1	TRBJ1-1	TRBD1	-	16	CASSEVTGAAADEAFF	TGTGCCAGCAGTGAGGTGACAGGGGCCGCTGCCGATGAAGCTTTCTTT
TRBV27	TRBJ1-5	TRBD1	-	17	CASRPGQGPYSNQPQHF	TGTGCCAGCAGACCGGGACAGGGACCTTATAGCAATCAGCCCCAGCATTTT
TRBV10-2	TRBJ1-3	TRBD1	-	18	CASSPFFDREDSGNTIYF	TGCGCCAGCAGCCCATTCTTCGACAGGGAGGACTCTGGAAACACCATATATTTT
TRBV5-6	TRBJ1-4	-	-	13	CASRFSDNEKLFF	TGTGCCAGCAGATTCTCTGACAACGAAAAACTGTTTTTT
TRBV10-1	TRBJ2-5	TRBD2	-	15	CASSDEAGEVWKQYF	TGCGCCAGCAGTGATGAAGCGGGAGAAGTTTGGAAGCAGTACTTC
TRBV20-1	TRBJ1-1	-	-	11	CSPEGYTEAFF	TGCAGTCCTGAGGGATACACTGAAGCTTTCTTT
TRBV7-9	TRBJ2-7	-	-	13	CASSLGHLYEQYF	TGTGCCAGCAGCTTGGGACACCTTTACGAGCAGTACTTC
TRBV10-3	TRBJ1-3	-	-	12	CASPTKGGTIYF	TGTGCCAGCCCTACCAAAGGGGGCACCATATATTTT
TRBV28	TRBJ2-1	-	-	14	CASSFGGFYNEQFF	TGTGCCAGCAGTTTCGGGGGTTTCTACAATGAGCAGTTCTTC
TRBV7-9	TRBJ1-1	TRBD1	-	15	CASSAGGQLNTEAFF	TGTGCCAGCAGCGCAGGGGGACAGTTAAACACTGAAGCTTTCTTT
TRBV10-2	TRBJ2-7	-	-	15	CASSESNGSTYEQYF	TGCGCCAGCAGTGAGTCGAATGGCAGTACCTACGAGCAGTACTTC
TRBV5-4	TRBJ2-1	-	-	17	CASSRRLGSVDFNEQFF	TGTGCCAGCAGCCGTCGCTTGGGTTCCGTCGACTTCAATGAGCAGTTCTTC
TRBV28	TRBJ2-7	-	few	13	CASIGETVYEQYF	TGTGCCAGCATCGGAGAGACAGTCTACGAGCAGTACTTC
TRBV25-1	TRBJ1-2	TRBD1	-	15	CASSERDRAHYGYTF	TGTGCCAGCAGTGAACGGGACAGGGCCCACTATGGCTACACCTTC
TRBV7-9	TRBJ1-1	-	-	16	CASSPKGGRMNTEAFF	TGTGCCAGCAGCCCAAAGGGGGGGAGGATGAACACTGAAGCTTTCTTT
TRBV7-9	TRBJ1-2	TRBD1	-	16	CASSLLPGQGNYGYTF	TGTGCCAGCAGCTTACTCCCGGGACAGGGGAACTATGGCTACACCTTC
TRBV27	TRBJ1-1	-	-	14	CASRKADTNTEAFF	TGTGCCAGCAGAAAAGCGGATACGAACACTGAAGCTTTCTTT